This T cell receptor (beta chain) is drawn from a study of T cell responses to AZD1222 COVID-19 vaccine. Study conclusions and caveats: Spike-spanning, vaccine-associated CD4 TCRs were dominant at 160-218 and 743-854. Clonal diversity may have been underestimated in mostly white British donors. Vaccination with two AZD1222 doses was followed by a rise in Spike-specific TCR breadth and depth. Recipients of AZD1222 seropositive at baseline numbered only six or seven.

Only in-frame clones appear in the TCRdb table, and some are missing; sequencing was by immunoSEQ multiplex PCR. The sample gives around 180,000 clones, over 70% of which show up once; 2.5% to 3% is in the top ten. Turning to this clone: Its antigen is undetermined.

This CDR3 contains 15 residues. The V gene end was trimmed by 5 bases and the J gene end by 3 bases; junction bases not matched to a gene: 8. CDR1 and CDR2 (germline): SEHNR, FQNEAQ (reference sequence). The origin of this receptor is an adult in good health. V and J are TRBV7-9 and TRBJ2-7; 9 bases agree with TRBD1. Specimen: peripheral blood, collected on day 0 of MenACWY control vaccination. The CDR3: CASSLTTGGSYEQYF. The CDR3 bases are TGTGCCAGCAGCCTAACTACAGGGGGCAGCTACGAGCAGTACTTC. Combining the CDR3 with reference TRBV7-9 and TRBJ2-7 gives the whole variable domain DTGVSQNPRHKITKRGQNVTFRCDPISEHNRLYWYRQTLGQGPEFLTYFQNEAQLEKSRLLSDRFSAERPKGSFSTLEIQRTEQGDSAMYLCASSLTTGGSYEQYFGPGTRLTVT.